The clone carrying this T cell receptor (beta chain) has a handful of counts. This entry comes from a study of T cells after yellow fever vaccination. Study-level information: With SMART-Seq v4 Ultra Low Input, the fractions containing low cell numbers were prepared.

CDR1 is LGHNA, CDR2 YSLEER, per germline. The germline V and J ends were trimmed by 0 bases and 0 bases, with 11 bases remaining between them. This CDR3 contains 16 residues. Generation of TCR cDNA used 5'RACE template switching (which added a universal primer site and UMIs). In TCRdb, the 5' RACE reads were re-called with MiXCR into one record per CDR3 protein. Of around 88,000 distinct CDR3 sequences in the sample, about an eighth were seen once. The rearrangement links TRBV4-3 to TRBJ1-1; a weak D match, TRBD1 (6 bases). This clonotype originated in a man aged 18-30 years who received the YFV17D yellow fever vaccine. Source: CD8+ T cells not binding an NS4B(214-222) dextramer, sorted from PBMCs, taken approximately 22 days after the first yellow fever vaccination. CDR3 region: CASSQDGTPMNTEAFF. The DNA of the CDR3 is TGCGCCAGCAGCCAAGATGGGACACCCATGAACACTGAAGCTTTCTTT.